This is a list of T cell receptor beta chains from one sample in a study of post-analysis software for immune sequencing data. TCRdb recomputed calls from the PCR reads with MiXCR, one row per CDR3 protein. Of fewer than 600,000 distinct CDR3 sequences listed, roughly 45% are singletons. Input material: blood. The origin of the receptors is a girl aged 10 to 17 with multiple sclerosis. Each CDR3 is given with its conserved first and last residue. The order of the fields is V gene, J gene, D gene, clone size, CDR3 DNA, CDR3 protein. A D gene is named only where the DNA matches it firmly. Some rows mark clone size as missing; the rest say once, few, many or name a class of expanded clone.

v_gene: TRBV5-4
j_gene: TRBJ1-1
d_gene: TRBD1
abundance: -
CDR3nt: TGTGCCAGCAGCTCGGACAGGGCTGAAGCTTTCTTT
CDR3aa: CASSSDRAEAFF

v_gene: TRBV20-1
j_gene: TRBJ2-7
d_gene: -
abundance: -
CDR3nt: TGCAGTGCTAGAGGCCCAGTCCCTAGTGTATACGAGCAGTACTTC
CDR3aa: CSARGPVPSVYEQYF

v_gene: TRBV29-1
j_gene: TRBJ1-2
d_gene: TRBD1
abundance: -
CDR3nt: TGCAGCGTTGCGGGACAGTCGTTGGGCTACACCTTC
CDR3aa: CSVAGQSLGYTF

v_gene: TRBV4-3
j_gene: TRBJ2-1
d_gene: -
abundance: -
CDR3nt: TGCGCCAGCAGCCAAGAGGGCGGGAACTCCTACAATGAGCAGTTCTTC
CDR3aa: CASSQEGGNSYNEQFF

v_gene: TRBV9
j_gene: TRBJ2-7
d_gene: TRBD1
abundance: -
CDR3nt: TGTGCCAGCAGCCCAGTCCCGGACAGGACCTACGAGCAGTACTTC
CDR3aa: CASSPVPDRTYEQYF

v_gene: TRBV20-1
j_gene: TRBJ2-7
d_gene: -
abundance: -
CDR3nt: TGCAGTGCTAGTAGGGGATCCTACGAGCAGTACTTC
CDR3aa: CSASRGSYEQYF

v_gene: TRBV6-4
j_gene: TRBJ2-1
d_gene: TRBD2
abundance: few
CDR3nt: TGTGCCAGCAGTGTGCTAGCGGGAACCTACAATGAGCAGTTCTTC
CDR3aa: CASSVLAGTYNEQFF

v_gene: TRBV6-6
j_gene: TRBJ2-4
d_gene: -
abundance: once
CDR3nt: TGTCCCAGCAGGGAAGACAGCATACTAGCCAAAAACATTCAGGACTTC
CDR3aa: CPSREDSILAKNIQDF

v_gene: TRBV11-2
j_gene: TRBJ2-7
d_gene: -
abundance: -
CDR3nt: TGTGCCAGCAGCTTAGCACGGGGCAACGAGCAGTACTTC
CDR3aa: CASSLARGNEQYF

v_gene: TRBV29-1
j_gene: TRBJ2-2
d_gene: -
abundance: -
CDR3nt: TGCAGCGTTGAAGGGCGTGTGAACACCGGGGAGCGGTTTTTT
CDR3aa: CSVEGRVNTGERFF

v_gene: TRBV12-3/TRBV12-4
j_gene: TRBJ2-7
d_gene: TRBD2
abundance: few
CDR3nt: TGTGCCAGCAGTTTGGGGACTAGCGGGCTGGGCGAGCAGTACTTC
CDR3aa: CASSLGTSGLGEQYF

v_gene: TRBV6-5
j_gene: TRBJ2-5
d_gene: TRBD2
abundance: -
CDR3nt: TGTGCCAGCAGTTACCGTGGACTAGCGACTGAGACCCAGTACTTC
CDR3aa: CASSYRGLATETQYF

v_gene: TRBV20-1
j_gene: TRBJ1-5
d_gene: TRBD1
abundance: -
CDR3nt: TGCAGTCTTGGGGACAGGCCTAATCAGCCCCAGCATTTT
CDR3aa: CSLGDRPNQPQHF

v_gene: TRBV6-5
j_gene: TRBJ2-7
d_gene: -
abundance: -
CDR3nt: TGTGCCAGCAGTTCGTTGACAGGAGAACCCTACGAGCAGTACTTC
CDR3aa: CASSSLTGEPYEQYF

v_gene: TRBV15
j_gene: TRBJ2-5
d_gene: -
abundance: few
CDR3nt: TGTGCCACCAGCAGAGATTCTGAGGGAGGAGAGACCCAGTACTTC
CDR3aa: CATSRDSEGGETQYF

v_gene: TRBV21-1
j_gene: TRBJ2-7
d_gene: -
abundance: few
CDR3nt: TGTGCCAGCAGTCCCCGTGGTCAGGGACCATTGGAGCAGTACTTC
CDR3aa: CASSPRGQGPLEQYF

v_gene: TRBV9
j_gene: TRBJ2-7
d_gene: TRBD1
abundance: few
CDR3nt: TGTGCCAGCAGCCCCTGGGACAGGGATTACGAGCAGTACTTC
CDR3aa: CASSPWDRDYEQYF

v_gene: TRBV30
j_gene: TRBJ1-5
d_gene: -
abundance: -
CDR3nt: TGTGCCTGGAACAGGGAAAACGCTCAGCCCCAGCATTTT
CDR3aa: CAWNRENAQPQHF

v_gene: TRBV9
j_gene: TRBJ2-7
d_gene: -
abundance: -
CDR3nt: TGTGCCAGCAGCGTAGCAGAGAGGGGGACCTACGAGCAGTACTTC
CDR3aa: CASSVAERGTYEQYF

v_gene: TRBV27
j_gene: TRBJ2-7
d_gene: -
abundance: once
CDR3nt: TGTGCCAGCAGCGGCCCAGGGAGCTCCTACGAGCAGTACTTC
CDR3aa: CASSGPGSSYEQYF

v_gene: TRBV6-2/TRBV6-3
j_gene: TRBJ2-7
d_gene: TRBD2
abundance: -
CDR3nt: TGTGCCAGCAGTTACTCGTCCAGCGGGAGGTCCCCTAGAAACGAGCAGTACTTC
CDR3aa: CASSYSSSGRSPRNEQYF

v_gene: TRBV27
j_gene: TRBJ2-5
d_gene: TRBD2
abundance: few
CDR3nt: TGTGCCAGCAGTGCCTACCTAGCGGGGGGCGGAGAGACCCAGTACTTC
CDR3aa: CASSAYLAGGGETQYF

v_gene: TRBV5-4
j_gene: TRBJ2-7
d_gene: TRBD2
abundance: -
CDR3nt: TGTGCCAGCAGCGTATGGGGGGACTACTCCGAGCAGTACTTC
CDR3aa: CASSVWGDYSEQYF

v_gene: TRBV20-1
j_gene: TRBJ1-3
d_gene: -
abundance: -
CDR3nt: TGCAGTGCTGGACATTCTGGAAACACCATATATTTT
CDR3aa: CSAGHSGNTIYF

v_gene: TRBV3-1
j_gene: TRBJ2-5
d_gene: TRBD1
abundance: few
CDR3nt: TGTGCCAGCAGCAGACAGGGCGAAGAGACCCAGTACTTC
CDR3aa: CASSRQGEETQYF

v_gene: TRBV7-9
j_gene: TRBJ1-1
d_gene: TRBD1
abundance: -
CDR3nt: TGTGCCAGCAGCTTAATTCGCGGGACAGGGGGCCGGTGGGCTGAAGCTTTCTTT
CDR3aa: CASSLIRGTGGRWAEAFF

v_gene: TRBV5-1
j_gene: TRBJ2-1
d_gene: -
abundance: -
CDR3nt: TGCGCCAGCAGCTTAAGCGTCCTTAACAATGAGCAGTTCTTC
CDR3aa: CASSLSVLNNEQFF

v_gene: TRBV12-3/TRBV12-4
j_gene: TRBJ1-3
d_gene: -
abundance: few
CDR3nt: TGTGCCAGCAGTTTGCTCATCCCCTCTGGAAACACCATATATTTT
CDR3aa: CASSLLIPSGNTIYF

v_gene: TRBV11-1
j_gene: TRBJ2-7
d_gene: TRBD2
abundance: -
CDR3nt: TGTGCCAGCAGCTCAGCGGGAGGGTCGGTGTCATACGAGCAGTACTTC
CDR3aa: CASSSAGGSVSYEQYF

v_gene: TRBV20-1
j_gene: TRBJ2-5
d_gene: TRBD2
abundance: few
CDR3nt: TGCAGTGCCGAAATCCTTAAACCGGGACTAGTTCAAGAGACCCAGTACTTC
CDR3aa: CSAEILKPGLVQETQYF

v_gene: TRBV20-1
j_gene: TRBJ1-2
d_gene: TRBD1
abundance: -
CDR3nt: TGCAGTGCTAGTGAGGGACAGGAGGTATATGGCTACACCTTC
CDR3aa: CSASEGQEVYGYTF

v_gene: TRBV7-6
j_gene: TRBJ2-2
d_gene: -
abundance: few
CDR3nt: TGTGCCAGCAGCTTAGAGGCAGGGTCGGACACCGGGGAGCTGTTTTTT
CDR3aa: CASSLEAGSDTGELFF

v_gene: TRBV27
j_gene: TRBJ2-3
d_gene: TRBD2
abundance: -
CDR3nt: TGTGCCAGCAGTCATACTCTCGGACTAGCGGGAGTTCCGGATACGCAGTATTTT
CDR3aa: CASSHTLGLAGVPDTQYF

v_gene: TRBV3-1
j_gene: TRBJ1-2
d_gene: -
abundance: few
CDR3nt: TGTGCCAGCAGCCAAGAGGGGAGCCGGAGTCATGGCTACACCTTC
CDR3aa: CASSQEGSRSHGYTF

v_gene: TRBV30
j_gene: TRBJ1-1
d_gene: TRBD1
abundance: once
CDR3nt: TGTGCCTGGGAGGCGACAGGGTATACTGAAGCTTTCTTT
CDR3aa: CAWEATGYTEAFF

v_gene: TRBV7-9
j_gene: TRBJ1-1
d_gene: -
abundance: once
CDR3nt: TGTGCCAGCAGCTTAGAGGAGGGAGGGAACACTGAAGCTTTCTTT
CDR3aa: CASSLEEGGNTEAFF

v_gene: TRBV7-9
j_gene: TRBJ1-2
d_gene: TRBD1
abundance: few
CDR3nt: TGTGCCAGCAGCTTCCGGACAGGGGATGGCTACACCTTC
CDR3aa: CASSFRTGDGYTF

v_gene: TRBV7-9
j_gene: TRBJ2-7
d_gene: TRBD1
abundance: few
CDR3nt: TGTGCCAGCAGCTTCACCCCGGGACAGGGGACCTACGAGCAGTACTTC
CDR3aa: CASSFTPGQGTYEQYF

v_gene: TRBV12-3/TRBV12-4
j_gene: TRBJ1-2
d_gene: -
abundance: -
CDR3nt: TGTGCCAGCAGTTATGGGCAGGGTGTAGATGGCTACACCTTC
CDR3aa: CASSYGQGVDGYTF

v_gene: TRBV10-3
j_gene: TRBJ2-3
d_gene: -
abundance: few
CDR3nt: TGTGCCATCAGTGAAGTCGGGAGTCGTACAGATACGCAGTATTTT
CDR3aa: CAISEVGSRTDTQYF

v_gene: TRBV6-2/TRBV6-3
j_gene: TRBJ2-7
d_gene: -
abundance: -
CDR3nt: TGTGCCAGCAGCCCCTCCGGAGGCAGGGCCCACTACGAGCAGTACTTC
CDR3aa: CASSPSGGRAHYEQYF

v_gene: TRBV5-6
j_gene: TRBJ1-1
d_gene: -
abundance: once
CDR3nt: TGTGCCAGCAGCTTCGCCGGGCGGTTCACTGAAGCTTTCTTT
CDR3aa: CASSFAGRFTEAFF

v_gene: TRBV12-3/TRBV12-4
j_gene: TRBJ2-7
d_gene: TRBD1
abundance: few
CDR3nt: TGTGCCAGCGGCCTGGACAGGGGATACCTTTCCGAGCAGTACTTC
CDR3aa: CASGLDRGYLSEQYF

v_gene: TRBV24-1
j_gene: TRBJ2-1
d_gene: -
abundance: -
CDR3nt: TGTGCCACCAGTGACCCCGGGACTGGTAACAATGAGCAGTTCTTC
CDR3aa: CATSDPGTGNNEQFF

v_gene: TRBV7-9
j_gene: TRBJ2-6
d_gene: -
abundance: -
CDR3nt: TGTGCCAGCAGCTCCAGGGGTTCTGGGGCCAACGTCCTGACTTTC
CDR3aa: CASSSRGSGANVLTF

v_gene: TRBV4-2
j_gene: TRBJ1-1
d_gene: -
abundance: -
CDR3nt: TGTGCCAGCAGCCAACCGGGTATTACTGAAGCTTTCTTT
CDR3aa: CASSQPGITEAFF

v_gene: TRBV27
j_gene: TRBJ2-5
d_gene: TRBD2
abundance: -
CDR3nt: TGTACCAGCAGCCATGGGGGAGGGCCCCAAGAGACCCAGTACTTC
CDR3aa: CTSSHGGGPQETQYF

v_gene: TRBV2
j_gene: TRBJ2-1
d_gene: -
abundance: few
CDR3nt: TGTGCCAGCAGTGATGTCGCATCGCATGAGCAGTTCTTC
CDR3aa: CASSDVASHEQFF